This TCR beta chain was profiled in a study of blood T cells in healthy people across ages. V lost 5 bases, J lost 4 bases, and 14 bases lay in between. In germline, CDR1 is SGHTA, CDR2 FQGTGA. This CDR3 contains 14 residues. The use of a sample-barcoded 5' primer and a J-beta primer mix characterized a second PCR of about 6 to 12 cycles. TCRdb itself ran the 5' RACE reads through MiXCR, one entry per CDR3 protein. The sample lists some 860,000 distinct CDR3 sequences; roughly 56% were seen once. V usage is TRBV7-3 and J usage is TRBJ1-2; D gene uncertain. This TCR was recovered from a man between 35 and 55 years old in good health. Specimen: blood. The CDR3 sequence is CASSPGEGSYGYTF. The CDR3 DNA is TGTGCCAGCAGCCCCGGGGAGGGATCCTATGGCTACACCTTC.